A single sample gave rise to the 9 T cell receptor beta chains below, sequenced in a study of T cells in Graves' hyperthyroidism and ophthalmopathy. TCR beta CDR3 regions were amplified from RNA. First-round RT-PCR targeting the TCR CDR3 was performed with the HTBI primer set. TCRdb analysed the multiplex PCR reads with MiXCR anew, one entry per CDR3 protein. The table lists more than 300,000 distinct CDR3 sequences, around 13% of them singletons, with approximately 23% in the top ten. Input material: blood. The receptors were sampled from a woman in her thirties with Graves' hyperthyroidism.

V usage is TRBV6-9 and J usage is TRBJ2-7, with 11 positions matching TRBD1. Germline V gene sequence: CDR1 MNHGY, CDR2 SVAAGI. The trim removed 2 bases at V and 6 bases at J, leaving 3 bases unmatched. The CDR3 runs to 14 residues. In nucleotides, the CDR3 is TGTGCCAGCAGTTATAGGACAGGGGGCGGCGAGCAGTACTTC. It encodes CASSYRTGGGEQYF.

This clonotype appeared a few times. The V and J genes are TRBV7-9 and TRBJ2-7; D is tentatively TRBD1 or TRBD2 (5 bases each). V was shortened by 4 bases and J by 3 bases, with 13 bases between the two germline ends. Germline V CDR1 and CDR2: SEHNR, FQNEAQ (reference sequence). The CDR3 totals 14 residues. The chain's CDR3 is CASSSDGTGYEQYF. CDR3 nucleotide sequence: TGTGCCAGCAGCTCAGATGGGACGGGCTACGAGCAGTACTTC. Complete variable domain (other parts from reference TRBV7-9 and TRBJ2-7): DTGVSQNPRHKITKRGQNVTFRCDPISEHNRLYWYRQTLGQGPEFLTYFQNEAQLEKSRLLSDRFSAERPKGSFSTLEIQRTEQGDSAMYLCASSSDGTGYEQYFGPGTRLTVT.

This clonotype was counted ten times or more. The rearrangement joins TRBV9 to TRBJ1-5; D gene unclear. The CDR3 has 13 residues. Germline V CDR1 and CDR2: SGDLS, YYNGEE. V was pared by 1 base and J by 2 bases, with 4 bases between. This CDR3 is CASSVQGNQPQHF. The CDR3 bases are TGTGCCAGCAGCGTACAGGGCAATCAGCCCCAGCATTTT.

The J gene is TRBJ2-3, the V gene TRBV3-1, with TRBD2 identical over 7 bases. This CDR3 is built from 18 residues. Germline CDR1 LGHDT, CDR2 YNNKEL (reference sequence). V lost 0 bases to trimming and J lost 3 bases; unmatched junction nucleotides: 12. Written as DNA, the CDR3 is TGTGCCAGCAGCCAAGATTGGGGGGGGGACTACCGAACAGATACGCAGTATTTT. Amino acid sequence: CASSQDWGGDYRTDTQYF.

The chain uses TRBV27 and TRBJ2-1, with no clear D. The CDR3 runs to 13 residues. Germline values: CDR1 MNHEY, CDR2 SMNVEV (reference sequence). Trimming took off 2 bases at V and 8 bases at J, with 10 bases between the two ends. Here the CDR3 reads CASSLASLDEQFF. CDR3 bases: TGTGCCAGCAGTTTAGCCAGTCTCGATGAGCAGTTCTTC.

This clonotype occurred many times. The chain uses TRBV30 and TRBJ1-1; D possibly corresponds to TRBD1 (5 bases). V shed 3 bases and J shed 8 bases, with 10 bases lying between them. Per the germline V gene, CDR1 is GTSNPN and CDR2 is SVGIG (reference sequence). The CDR3 runs to 11 residues. The CDR3, as DNA: TGTGCCTGGAGCGAGCCAGGGGAAGCTTTCTTT. It translates to CAWSEPGEAFF.

Notes on this clonotype: A much larger clone is a single base away; this may be a read error. The J gene is TRBJ2-1, the V gene TRBV20-1; 8 bases map to TRBD2. Germline values: CDR1 DFQATT, CDR2 SNEGSKA (reference sequence). V gave up 0 bases and J gave up 7 bases; unmatched junction bases: 14. This CDR3 contains 17 residues. Here the CDR3 DNA reads TGCAGTGCTAGAGATCCGGTGCTCAGCGGGGGAGGAAATGAGCAGTTCTTC. This gives the protein CSARDPVLSGGGNEQFF.

This clonotype was seen only a few times. DNA for the CDR3: TGTGCCAGCAGCTTATCAGGACAGACTAATGAAAAACTGTTTTTT. Translating it yields CASSLSGQTNEKLFF. The chain links TRBV11-2 to TRBJ1-4, with D possibly being TRBD1 (6 bases). Between the trimmed V and J ends, which lost 2 bases and 2 bases, there was a span of 9 bases. Germline values: CDR1 SGHAT, CDR2 FQNNGV. The CDR3 has 15 amino acids.

This clonotype was picked up many times. J is TRBJ2-2 and V is TRBV11-2; D is ambiguous. V was clipped by 1 base and J by 6 bases, with 3 bases between them. Germline-derived CDR1 and CDR2 are SGHAT and FQNNGV. The CDR3 totals 12 residues. The CDR3 spells CASSLAAGELFF. The CDR3 nucleotides are TGTGCCAGCAGCTTAGCAGCCGGGGAGCTGTTTTTT.